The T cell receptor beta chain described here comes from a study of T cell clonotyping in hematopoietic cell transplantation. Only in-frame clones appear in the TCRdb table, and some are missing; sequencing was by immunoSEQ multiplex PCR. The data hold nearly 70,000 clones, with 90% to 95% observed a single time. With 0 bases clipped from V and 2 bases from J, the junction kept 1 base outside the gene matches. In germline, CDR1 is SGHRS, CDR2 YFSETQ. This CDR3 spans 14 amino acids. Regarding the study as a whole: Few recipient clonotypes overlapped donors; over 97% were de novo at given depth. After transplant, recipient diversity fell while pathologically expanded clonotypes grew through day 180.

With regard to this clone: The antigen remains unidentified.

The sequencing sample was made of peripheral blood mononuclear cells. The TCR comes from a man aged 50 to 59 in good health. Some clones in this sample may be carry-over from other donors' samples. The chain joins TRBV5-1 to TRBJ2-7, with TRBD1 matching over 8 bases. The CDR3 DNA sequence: TGCGCCAGCAGCTTGGGACAGGGGCCCTACGAGCAGTACTTC. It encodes CASSLGQGPYEQYF.